The 10 T cell receptor beta chains reported below all come from one sample, sequenced in a study of sequential checkpoint blockade in melanoma. Indicated treatment: randomized to nivolumab then ipilimumab (arm A) or the reverse (arm B). The table came from immunoSEQ multiplex PCR; TCRdb's copy has only in-frame clones and leaves some out. There are around 18,000 clones in the sample; around two thirds occur only once, and about 10% lies in the top ten. Sequences were derived from CD8+ T cells sorted from blood (inferred from file names), sampled from a patient given nivolumab and ipilimumab in sequence. These receptors were taken from a human donor with melanoma.

The chain is built from TRBV4-3 and TRBJ1-5, with D uncertain. V was cut by 0 bases and J by 4 bases, with 13 bases left in between. The CDR3 has 16 residues. Germline CDR1 and CDR2: LGHNA and YSLEER. DNA for the CDR3: TGCGCCAGCAGCCAAGATTTCGCCAGGAGGAATCAGCCCCAGCATTTT. This sequence encodes CASSQDFARRNQPQHF.

This clone was counted between two and nine times. V and J are TRBV27 and TRBJ1-5; D is possibly TRBD1 (5 bases). Per germline, CDR1 MNHEY and CDR2 SMNVEV (reference sequence). This CDR3 is 13 amino acids long. V shed 5 bases and J shed 5 bases, with 10 bases lying between them. The CDR3 DNA follows: TGTGCCAGCAGTCAGGGAAGGCATCAGCCCCAGCATTTT. It translates to CASSQGRHQPQHF.

J is TRBJ1-3 and V is TRBV11-2; TRBD1 might be the D (5 bases). With 5 bases removed from V and 4 bases from J, the gap between germline ends came to 15 bases. The germline CDR1 and CDR2 sequences are SGHAT and FQNNGV. The CDR3 loop spans 15 amino acids. This chain's CDR3 is CASSARTIGGNTIYF. DNA for the CDR3: TGTGCCAGCAGCGCTAGGACAATTGGAGGAAACACCATATATTTT.

This chain uses TRBV7-2 with TRBJ2-1; D possibly corresponds to TRBD2 (7 bases). Trimming removed 4 bases from V and 7 bases from J, with 17 bases in between. The CDR3 is 15 residues long. The germline CDR1 and CDR2 sequences are SGHTA and FQGNSA. CDR3 sequence (DNA): TGTGCCAGCAGCTCGGTGGGGGGGGCTGGGAATGAGCAGTTCTTC. Translating it yields CASSSVGGAGNEQFF.

The chain employs TRBV4-3 and TRBJ1-3, with TRBD1 matching over 8 bases. J was trimmed by 2 bases and V by 1 base; bases with no gene match: 4. The V gene's germline CDR1 is LGHNA and CDR2 YSLEER. This CDR3 comprises 16 residues. In DNA form, the CDR3 reads TGCGCCAGCAGCCAAGGCCCGGACAGGGCTGGAAACACCATATATTTT. It specifies CASSQGPDRAGNTIYF.

The CDR3 DNA is TGTGCCTTAGGGACTAGCGGGAGTATGACAGATACGCAGTATTTT. It specifies CALGTSGSMTDTQYF. The V and J genes are TRBV30 and TRBJ2-3, with 14 bases fitting TRBD2. The germline CDR1 and CDR2 sequences are GTSNPN and SVGIG (reference sequence). This CDR3 comprises 15 residues. The V and J ends lost 7 bases and 3 bases, in that order; junction bases with no gene match: 6.

V usage is TRBV6-1 and J usage is TRBJ1-1, with a possible D match to TRBD1 (6 bases). V gave up 7 bases and J gave up 6 bases, with 12 bases separating them. Germline CDR1 is MNHNS and CDR2 is SASEGT. This CDR3 contains 12 residues. The DNA of the CDR3 is TGTGCCAGCATGGTCGGGGGGCCTGAAGCTTTCTTT. Its protein product is CASMVGGPEAFF.

V usage is TRBV10-3 and J usage is TRBJ2-7; 8 nucleotides align to TRBD2. Germline lookup yields CDR1 ENHRY and CDR2 SYGVKD. CDR3 length: 16 residues. After removal of 6 bases from V and 2 bases from J, the junction contained 12 bases not matched to a gene. CDR3 residues: CAISVTGRALPYEQYF. The DNA of the CDR3 is TGTGCCATCAGCGTGACCGGGAGGGCCCTTCCCTACGAGCAGTACTTC.

This clone was seen a handful of times. The genes are TRBV27 and TRBJ2-6, with a possible D match to TRBD1 (5 bases). This CDR3 is 19 amino acids long. Germline assignment: CDR1 MNHEY and CDR2 SMNVEV (reference sequence). The V gene lost 7 bases and the J gene lost 0 bases, with 22 bases spanning the gap. CDR3 sequence: CASTLGATEVLSGANVLTF. The CDR3 DNA follows: TGTGCCAGCACCTTAGGGGCGACAGAGGTTCTCTCTGGGGCCAACGTCCTGACTTTC.

In its sample, this clone was seen a few times. V is TRBV6-1 and J is TRBJ1-1; TRBD1 is a possible D gene (6 bases). Trimming pared 1 base from V and 5 bases from J, leaving 17 bases between. The germline CDR1 and CDR2 sequences are MNHNS and SASEGT. CDR3 length: 16 residues. Here the CDR3 reads CASSEVLGGRKTEAFF. CDR3 nucleotide sequence: TGTGCCAGCAGTGAAGTGTTGGGGGGGCGGAAAACTGAAGCTTTCTTT.